These 26 T cell receptor beta chains came from one sample sequenced in a study of PD-1 blockade in classical Hodgkin lymphoma. The sample's time point: cycle 4 day 1 (C4D1), after six to seven weeks of nivolumab. Each of the patients experienced relapse following autologous stem cell transplantation, and their brentuximab vedotin exposure differed. After PBMCs were thawed, their CD8+ T cells were isolated by magnetic negative selection. TCRdb's table, derived via immunoSEQ multiplex PCR, lists solely in-frame clones and lacks some. The sample yields fewer than 10,000 clones, around 84% seen once. The source material was CD8+ T cells from blood, sampled before the fourth cycle of nivolumab. These receptors all come from a human donor with classical Hodgkin lymphoma.

The chain links TRBV30 to TRBJ2-5, with 8 bases that match TRBD2. Looked up from germline, CDR1 is GTSNPN and CDR2 is SVGIG (reference sequence). The CDR3 runs 13 residues. V was pared by 2 bases and J by 10 bases, with 9 bases of the junction left unmatched. The CDR3 DNA follows: TGTGCCTGGAGTACTAGCGGTACCGGGGTCCAGTACTTC. Its translation: CAWSTSGTGVQYF.

The CDR3 coding sequence is TGTGCCAGCAGACGATCCGCAGGGATTCTCAATCAGCCCCAGCATTTT. Protein product: CASRRSAGILNQPQHF. V gene TRBV27 combines with J gene TRBJ1-5, with a tentative D call TRBD1 (5 bases). V lost 6 bases, J lost 3 bases, and 18 bases lay in between. The CDR3 extends over 16 amino acids. Germline CDR1 MNHEY, CDR2 SMNVEV (reference sequence).

This chain uses TRBV6-5 with TRBJ2-1; D possibly corresponds to TRBD1 (6 bases). CDR3 length: 14 residues. The germline V gene has CDR1 MNHEY and CDR2 SVGAGI. Trimming took off 4 bases at V and 7 bases at J, with 14 bases between the two ends. The CDR3 protein is CASSSPLQGNEQFF. The DNA for the CDR3 is TGTGCCAGCAGTTCCCCTCTACAGGGAAATGAGCAGTTCTTC.

The chain carries TRBV2 and TRBJ2-1, with D hard to call. V gave up 5 bases and J gave up 15 bases, with 14 bases separating them. Germline V gene lookup returns CDR1 SNHLY and CDR2 FYNNEI. The CDR3 is made up of 11 amino acids. CDR3 sequence (DNA): TGTGCCAGCAGTCCCGGCTGGGATCTGTTCTTC. Encoded protein: CASSPGWDLFF.

In DNA form, the CDR3 reads TGTGCCAGCGTGAACACTGAAGCTTTCTTT. Its translation is CASVNTEAFF. V usage is TRBV2 and J usage is TRBJ1-1; D remains unclear. The CDR3 length is 10 residues. The V end lost 8 bases, the J end lost 0 bases, and 1 base lay between the germline ends. Germline values: CDR1 SNHLY, CDR2 FYNNEI.

The V call is TRBV29-1, the J call TRBJ2-5; TRBD2 might be the D (6 bases). V dropped 6 bases and J dropped 5 bases, with 13 bases sitting between them. The CDR3 runs 12 residues. The germline gives CDR1 SQVTM, CDR2 ANQGSEA. The CDR3 DNA sequence: TGCAGCGTGGGACTTTATGGGGAGACCCAGTACTTC. Translated, it gives CSVGLYGETQYF.

This clone was seen only a few times. The sample holds other DNA sequences that translate to the same CDR3. This sequence joins TRBV5-5 and TRBJ1-5, with TRBD1 matching over 10 bases. Germline values: CDR1 SGHKS, CDR2 YYEKEE (reference sequence). The V and J ends lost 4 bases and 3 bases, in that order; junction bases with no gene match: 4. The CDR3 consists of 15 residues. The CDR3 DNA follows: TGTGCCAGCAGCCCGGGACAGGGGTTCAATCAGCCCCAGCATTTT. Encoded protein: CASSPGQGFNQPQHF.

This clone has more than one count but fewer than ten. The chain uses TRBV13 and TRBJ2-7, with D perhaps matching TRBD1 or TRBD2 (5 bases each). Germline CDR1 and CDR2: PRHDT and FYEKMQ (reference sequence). Trimming shortened V by 0 bases and J by 6 bases, and 9 bases separated the two germline ends. This CDR3 is built from 13 residues. CDR3 in DNA: TGTGCCAGCAGCTTAGGCTTGGGGACCGAGCAGTACTTC. Amino acid sequence: CASSLGLGTEQYF.

The CDR3 region is CASSTAGHEQYF. In DNA form, the CDR3 reads TGTGCCAGCTCAACTGCTGGTCACGAGCAGTACTTC. The chain uses TRBV18 and TRBJ2-7, with D unresolved. The length of the CDR3 is 12 residues. Trimming removed 5 bases at V and 5 bases at J, with 10 bases between. Germline CDR1 reads KGHSH; CDR2 reads LQKENI.

The chain has TRBV7-9 and TRBJ1-5; D call uncertain. V was cut by 1 base and J by 0 bases, with 4 bases left in between. CDR1 SEHNR and CDR2 FQNEAQ come from the germline V gene (reference sequence). This CDR3 comprises 14 residues. The CDR3 DNA reads as TGTGCCAGCAGCTTAGGGGCTAGCAATCAGCCCCAGCATTTT. It codes for CASSLGASNQPQHF.

The chain recombines TRBV9 with TRBJ2-7, with TRBD1 matching 9 bases. Germline V gene sequence: CDR1 SGDLS, CDR2 YYNGEE. The V segment lost 3 bases and the J segment 1 base; nucleotides outside the gene matches: 5. This CDR3 is 15 amino acids long. CDR3 in amino acids: CASSAYGTGSYEQYF. The DNA of the CDR3 is TGTGCCAGCAGCGCTTACGGGACAGGGTCCTACGAGCAGTACTTC.

V and J are TRBV7-7 and TRBJ2-7; D gene unclear. Germline CDR1 is SSHAT and CDR2 is FNYEAQ (reference sequence). With 1 base removed from V and 0 bases from J, the gap between germline ends came to 4 bases. The CDR3 spans 13 residues. CDR3 in DNA: TGTGCCAGCAGCTTAGAAAGCTCCTACGAGCAGTACTTC. Protein: CASSLESSYEQYF.

In its sample, this clone was seen a few times. Other DNA sequences in this specimen translate into the identical CDR3. This chain uses TRBV25-1 with TRBJ1-3; D gene uncertain. V was pared by 6 bases and J by 0 bases, with 9 bases between. In germline, CDR1 is MGHDK, CDR2 SYGVNS. The CDR3 runs to 14 residues. CDR3 DNA: TGTGCCAGCAGCTTGGGGAGCTCTGGAAACACCATATATTTT. It specifies CASSLGSSGNTIYF.

J is TRBJ2-4 and V is TRBV10-1, with 10 bases fitting TRBD1. After removal of 7 bases from V and 0 bases from J, the junction contained 12 bases not matched to a gene. This CDR3 is 18 amino acids long. Germline-derived CDR1 and CDR2 are WNHNN and SYGVQD (reference sequence). CDR3 amino acids: CASISRDRGPLAKNIQYF. The CDR3 nucleotides read TGCGCCAGCATATCGCGGGACAGGGGCCCTCTAGCCAAAAACATTCAGTACTTC.

This rearrangement joins TRBV29-1 to TRBJ1-1; perhaps TRBD1 as D (5 bases). Germline-derived CDR1 and CDR2 are SQVTM and ANQGSEA. V gave up 4 bases and J gave up 2 bases, with 11 bases separating them. CDR3 length: 13 amino acids. CDR3 bases: TGCAGCGTTGTCGAGGGGTTAAACACTGAAGCTTTCTTT. Protein: CSVVEGLNTEAFF.

V is TRBV7-2 and J is TRBJ1-3; D is uncertain. Germline V gene lookup returns CDR1 SGHTA and CDR2 FQGNSA. The CDR3 length is 14 residues. V lost 6 bases to trimming and J lost 2 bases, with 11 bases between them. The DNA of the CDR3 is TGTGCCAGCAGGTACTCAGGCCCTGGAAACACCATATATTTT. As protein: CASRYSGPGNTIYF.

V gene TRBV6-5 combines with J gene TRBJ2-2, with TRBD1 as a possible D gene (7 bases). The CDR3 totals 13 residues. CDR1 MNHEY and CDR2 SVGAGI come from the germline V gene. Trimming shortened V by 4 bases and J by 5 bases, and 8 bases separated the two germline ends. CDR3: CASSSGGTGELFF. The CDR3, as DNA: TGTGCCAGCAGTTCAGGGGGGACCGGGGAGCTGTTTTTT.

V and J are TRBV4-1 and TRBJ1-5, with 9 bases aligning to TRBD1. V was pared by 3 bases and J by 7 bases, with 10 bases of the junction left unmatched. Germline V gives CDR1 MGHRA, CDR2 YSYEKL. This CDR3 is built from 16 residues. CDR3 loop: CASSHVTGGAGQPQHF. The CDR3 coding sequence is TGCGCCAGCAGCCATGTAACAGGGGGCGCGGGGCAGCCCCAGCATTTT.

In DNA form, the CDR3 reads TGTGCCAGCAGTTCTCCGGGAGGAGGAAACACCATATATTTT. Protein product: CASSSPGGGNTIYF. The chain links TRBV9 to TRBJ1-3; no definite D call. V was trimmed by 5 bases and J by 4 bases, leaving 13 bases between them. Germline-derived CDR1 and CDR2 are SGDLS and YYNGEE. There are 14 residues in the CDR3.

This clone was recorded a few times. CDR3 loop: CASSLDEGAMYNEQFF. The CDR3 DNA reads TGTGCCAGCAGTTTGGATGAGGGGGCGATGTACAATGAGCAGTTCTTC. The chain joins TRBV28 to TRBJ2-1; TRBD1 matches 7 bases. CDR1 is MDHEN, CDR2 SYDVKM, per germline. The ends lost 3 bases at V and 4 bases at J; junction bases unmatched: 9. The CDR3 runs 16 residues.

This clone was counted between two and nine times. The V call is TRBV7-9, the J call TRBJ2-7; D remains ambiguous. Deletions cut 5 bases from V and 0 bases from J, with 8 bases between. Per germline, CDR1 SEHNR and CDR2 FQNEAQ (reference sequence). The CDR3 is 13 residues long. CDR3 loop: CASSKAISYEQYF. Here the CDR3 DNA reads TGTGCCAGCAGCAAGGCGATCTCCTACGAGCAGTACTTC.

The chain has TRBV5-6 and TRBJ2-5, with D maybe TRBD2 (5 bases). Trimming removed 4 bases from V and 0 bases from J, with 10 bases in between. This CDR3 is 14 amino acids long. Germline assignment: CDR1 SGHDT and CDR2 YYEEEE. In nucleotides, the CDR3 is TGTGCCAGCAGCCTATGGAGGCACCAAGAGACCCAGTACTTC. The encoded protein is CASSLWRHQETQYF.

The V and J genes are TRBV4-3 and TRBJ1-2; D remains ambiguous. Trimming removed 0 bases from V and 8 bases from J, with 10 bases in between. The CDR3 contains 13 residues. CDR1 is LGHNA, CDR2 YSLEER, per germline. CDR3 sequence (DNA): TGCGCCAGCAGCCAAGAAGGTTATCGGGGCTACACCTTC. It is translated as CASSQEGYRGYTF.

The rearrangement links TRBV30 to TRBJ2-7; D is uncertain. CDR1 and CDR2 (germline): GTSNPN, SVGIG (reference sequence). This CDR3 is 12 amino acids long. Trimming stripped 0 bases from V and 6 bases from J, with 9 bases between. CDR3: CAWSVQGLEQYF. CDR3 coding DNA: TGTGCCTGGAGTGTACAAGGGCTCGAGCAGTACTTC.

The gene calls are TRBV29-1 and TRBJ2-5, with D tentatively TRBD1 (6 bases). The CDR3 sequence is 15 residues long. The V end was cut by 3 bases, the J end by 2 bases, with 16 bases between. The germline gives CDR1 SQVTM, CDR2 ANQGSEA. CDR3 residues: CSVDTRGWAQETQYF. The CDR3 coding sequence is TGCAGCGTTGATACCAGGGGTTGGGCACAAGAGACCCAGTACTTC.

This clone was seen once. CDR3 residues: CASSLAITNTGELFF. CDR3 in DNA: TGCGCCAGCAGCTTGGCCATCACGAACACCGGGGAGCTGTTTTTT. The rearrangement uses TRBV5-1 and TRBJ2-2; D is ambiguous. The CDR3 loop spans 15 amino acids. The germline CDR1 and CDR2 sequences are SGHRS and YFSETQ. The V end was cut by 0 bases, the J end by 0 bases, with 6 bases between.